This T cell receptor (beta chain) comes out of a study of beta chain features in type 1 diabetes. Study-level background: Patients did not differ from healthy donors in age, gender or cell yield.

Every donor had blood drawn once into heparin, approximately 110 mL on average. Study-level points and caveats: A moderate, significant TCRB CDR3 shortening appeared in type 1 diabetes across four CD4+ subsets.

This clone was observed a handful of times. The antigen is unknown. The isolated RNA, all of it, was reverse transcribed, so expressed TCRB transcripts were what got sequenced. TCRdb keeps only in-frame clones here, not all; method: immunoSEQ multiplex PCR. The table shows 95,000 to 150,000 clones, with around 15% occurring only once. The sample taken for sequencing was central memory CD4+ T cells from blood. The receptor's source is a man aged 25-45 years with type 1 diabetes.

CDR3 nucleotides: TGTGCCAGCTCACCACAAGACAATGGCTACACCTTC. Translating it yields CASSPQDNGYTF. The chain combines TRBV18 with TRBJ1-2, with D unresolved. Trimming left V 1 base short and J 6 bases short, with 6 bases between. CDR1 is KGHSH and CDR2 is LQKENI in the germline V gene. This CDR3 is built from 12 residues.